This T cell receptor beta chain came from a study of blood T cell repertoires in COVID-19. Background on the study: Samples of COVID-19 (acute and convalescent) were obtained from the United States, Italy and Spain. The cDNA or gDNA used as material had been derived from T cells, B-cell-depleted T cells, or PBMCs.

V dropped 0 bases and J dropped 7; count of bases not matched to a gene: 2. The CDR3 has 15 amino acids. Looked up from germline, CDR1 is SGHRS and CDR2 is YFSETQ. In the original workflow: Cell counts per sample came from amplifying reference gene primers. The protocol was immunoSEQ multiplex PCR, while the TCRdb copy is restricted to in-frame clones and leaves out a portion. D and trimming were read from the DNA, whereas the V and J calls and clone size are those reported in that table. The sample shows some 80,000 clones, around 80% of them seen only once. The rearrangement uses TRBV5-1 and TRBJ2-1; 12 nucleotides match TRBD2. The sample consisted of peripheral blood. This clonotype was sampled from a man aged 55 to 70 with active or convalescent COVID-19. The CDR3 reads CASSLAGTSGNEQFF. CDR3 nucleotides: TGCGCCAGCAGCTTGGCAGGGACTAGCGGGAATGAGCAGTTCTTC.